This section outlines one T cell receptor beta chain sequence together with its context. The specificity of this receptor is unknown. Base-call qualities are not available, and no considerably larger clone is one nucleotide away. This sample was included in a study of cytomegalovirus exposure and HLA in healthy donors (dated by TCRdb to 2016 to 2017). Turning to the overall study: An earlier analysis of approximately 640 of the donors reported 250 to 350 Gb of sequence data and around 120 million unique TCR beta sequences from 150 million to 200 million T cells. Roughly 300 gigabases of sequencing data and around 88 million unique TCR sequences made up an early release that covered under 750 HLA-typed donors. Among the roughly 400 genotyped donors, roughly 80% belonged to the genetic ancestry cluster associated with self-reported Caucasian donors. The study was designed to test whether signatures of past pathogen exposure could be identified by cataloging public T cell receptors. The study profiled the T cell repertoires of 666 subjects by immunosequencing and related them to cytomegalovirus serostatus. Along with the approximately 650-subject first cohort, a separate validation cohort of more than 90 different subjects was used. To predict cytomegalovirus infection status, the study brought together high-throughput TCR immunosequencing, statistical association of individual TCRs with disease status, and machine learning. To study patterns of TCR occurrence, a later analysis re-analyzed previously published TCR beta repertoires from around 660 donors and added high-resolution HLA genotyping. In the later analysis, no new phenotypic data were used to find candidate immune exposures; instead, reliance was placed on TCR beta sequences and their occurrence across donors. An earlier analysis of several hundred of the donors applied high-throughput TCR beta sequencing to assess whether each TCR beta V gene segment acted as functional or pseudogenic. Alongside the repertoire data, information on donor age, sex, ethnicity and CMV serostatus was compiled. A later genetic analysis took genome-wide SNP genotypes for about 55% of the 666 donors and used that subset as a discovery cohort. Every discovery cohort repertoire had been produced on one sequencing platform. HLA typing covered class I and class II loci at four-digit resolution. Typing coverage varied by locus: about 620-630 donors for A, B, C, DRB1 and DQB1; roughly 500 for DQA1; 600 to 610 for DPA1; 450 to 480 for DPB1. About five DR-DQ haplotypes were treated as single units for association and clustering because of strong linkage in the cohort. On average, around 200,000 unique TCR beta nucleotide sequences were sequenced per donor among a few hundred genotyped donors of the cohort, with roughly 18% of those sequences being non-productive.

Points the paper makes about the study in general: About 17 rarely observed V segments, including chromosome 9 orphons, were excluded from the earlier analysis of approximately 500 of the donors because counts were too low. It was suggested by the authors that the approach could potentially be generalized to other disease states and immunological phenotypes. In a later analysis, TCR association rates were found to vary across HLA loci, with the most associated TCRs seen for DRB1 alleles and the fewest for HLA-C alleles. In vitro tests confirmed that a few of the cytomegalovirus-associated TCR beta chains recognize cytomegalovirus antigens. An association between a missense DCLRE1C variant and V-gene and J-gene trimming of TCR beta chains was found in a later genetic analysis and replicated in an independent cohort. Specific HLA alleles were associated with around 18,000 TCR beta sequences at a false discovery rate of 0.05 in a later analysis. When HLA alleles, especially DR and DQ, strongly co-occurred, TCR associations were difficult to assign to individual alleles. A total of 150 to 200 TCR beta chains were listed by the study as associated with cytomegalovirus. HLA typing was unavailable for some donors at each locus, so association tests used only the typed subset. In this cohort, only TCR beta chains were sequenced, and detectable features were limited by the absence of alpha or paired-chain data. A later genetic analysis reported fewer N-insertions in productive TCRs among donors in an Asian-associated ancestry cluster than the approximately 670-donor mean. For the cohort, immune exposure information was limited to CMV serostatus. Across donors, most TCR sequences were observed very rarely, whereas some public TCRs were present in many individuals. Several of the top co-occurrence clusters appeared to be linked to parvovirus B19, influenza, CMV and Epstein-Barr virus, according to a later analysis. A further reported finding was that TCR beta sequences accurately predicted the HLA-A and HLA-B alleles for most subjects in the first cohort. A cluster of highly shared sequence variants was judged likely to be a technical artifact of the sequencing pipeline. In an earlier analysis of over 550 of the donors, most TCR beta V segments were observed in productive rearrangements about 90% or about 30% of the time, broadly matching IMGT annotations. A later analysis found that HLA-associated TCR beta chains were more clonally expanded and had lower generation probabilities than equally common non-associated chains. Presence/absence analyses assumed roughly uniform sequencing depth across donors, an assumption that may not hold. A later analysis found that most CMV-associated TCR beta chains appeared HLA-restricted, with HLA associations seemingly driven largely by CMV exposure. Because the 87-base-pair reads could not distinguish some IMGT-functional V segments, including TRBV6-2 and TRBV6-3, those segments were excluded. Linkage disequilibrium might explain the correlated functional status among segregating V segments, but an unknown experimental factor could not be ruled out. In both the original and validation cohorts, the classifier was reported to diagnose cytomegalovirus status with high specificity and sensitivity.

For this chain, trimming is 3 bases at the V end and 7 bases at the J end, and the number of junction bases without a gene match is 5. CDR1 and CDR2 were assigned from the germline V gene as SGHRS and YFSETQ. Measured from the cysteine to the phenylalanine, the CDR3 is 14 residues long. Here the CDR3 DNA is all that survives: 42 bases in frame from base 1. Receptors were amplified or captured by the immunoSEQ multiplex PCR assay. The multiplex PCR relied on a mix of 60 forward primers for TCR Vbeta segments and 13 reverse primers for TCR Jbeta segments. Amplification of the CDR3 region of rearranged TCR beta genes was performed with a multiplex PCR assay on genomic DNA. Amplified TCR beta libraries were sequenced as 87-base-pair reads on the Illumina HiSeq System. Per the source publication's procedure: A later analysis counted about 80 million unique TCR beta chains across the 550 to 750 repertoires, and roughly 10 million of these chains were shared by at least two donors. To remove PCR and sequencing errors, raw reads were error-corrected and collapsed into unique sequences using a nearest-neighbor algorithm that merged closely related sequences. CDR3 sequences were aligned to IMGT reference sequences to assign V, D and J gene segments. Each retained sequence needed at least a six-nucleotide match to both a V gene segment and a J gene segment. Rearrangements were called productive when the CDR3 lacked stop codons and stayed in frame with V and J; all others were non-productive. Following IMGT convention, CDR3 was defined as the stretch from the second conserved V-encoded cysteine to the conserved J-encoded phenylalanine. Sequences without an unambiguous match to a single V gene segment were excluded from the earlier analysis of about 640 of the donors. An earlier analysis of 450 to 650 of the donors called V segments functional above 56.7% productive rearrangements and segregating when the between-donor standard deviation exceeded 5%. A statistical classification framework was developed to diagnose cytomegalovirus status using the catalog of TCR beta chain sequences. In a later analysis, V and J genes were assigned by comparing TCR nucleotide sequences against IMGT/GENE-DB human TR gene sequences. A later analysis assigned CDR3 sequences and most-parsimonious VDJ recombination scenarios with the TCRdist pipeline. In a later analysis, each TCR beta chain was defined by its CDR3 amino acid sequence together with its V-gene family, and reads lacking a unique V-gene family were excluded. To address suspected cross-contamination and a sequencing artifact, a later analysis removed 550 to 750 highly shared, low-generation-probability nucleotide sequences. A later analysis calculated a clonal expansion index for each public chain from normalized within-repertoire ranks of inferred template counts. A later analysis computed generation probabilities with a VDJ recombination model fitted to out-of-frame rearrangements, and checked the results against IGoR. Hypergeometric tests were used in a later analysis to score TCR-TCR, TCR-HLA and TCR-CMV co-occurrence, with a repertoire-size bias correction applied to the TCR pairs. False discovery rates were estimated in a later analysis by permuting HLA or CMV assignments 20 times. In a later analysis, co-occurring TCRs were grouped with DBSCAN, and TCRdist sequence similarity was added when clustering was performed within HLA-allele-positive subsets. Repertoires with fewer than 30,000 or more than 120,000 public chains, plus five repertoires with anomalous nucleotide sharing, were excluded from co-occurrence clustering. TCRdb obtained this table from immuneACCESS and retained in-frame rearrangements with V and J assigned. These tables miss some clones; where compared with another copy, unresolved V genes account for less than half of the shortfall, and the remainder is unexplained. V and J calls and clone size follow that table, whereas D and trimming were derived from the DNA. Within this sample are under 150,000 clones, with 75% to 85% of them counted one time only. The ten largest make up about 1.5% of the sample.

The cohort was made up of 500 to 800 healthy bone marrow donors. At the time of sampling, every cohort member was nominally healthy, though immune exposures that went unrecorded were likely present. The donor was CMV seronegative and belonged to the group of over 350 seronegative cohort members. Each donor provided a peripheral blood sample, and peripheral blood mononuclear cells were used for TCR beta sequencing. Genomic DNA was extracted from the blood cell samples with the Qiagen DNeasy Blood Extraction Kit. The specimen sequenced was PBMCs. The clonotype originates from a woman in her 40s in good health and CMV-seronegative. The chain is made from TRBV5-1 and TRBJ1-4; 8 junctional bases match TRBD1. The nucleotide sequence reads TGCGCCAGCAGCTCGGGACAGGATAGTGAAAAACTGTTTTTT. This yields the protein CASSSGQDSEKLFF.